The 30 T cell receptor beta chains reported below all come from one sample, sequenced in a study of shared clonotypes between healthy human individuals. CD45RO negativity and positive selection for CCR7 defined naive CD8 cells, a population that excluded terminally differentiated effector memory CD45RA+ cells. Profiling relied on immunoSEQ multiplex PCR, and the TCRdb table lists in-frame clones only, not all of them. Of some 2 million clones listed, around 96% are singletons. The sequencing sample was made of naive CD8+ T cells sorted from blood. These receptors came from a young man in good health.

In this sample, this clone turned up a few times. The rearrangement links TRBV4-1 to TRBJ1-6; D call uncertain. Germline values: CDR1 MGHRA, CDR2 YSYEKL. V lost 3 bases and J lost 10, with 16 bases in between. This CDR3 is 15 amino acids long. CDR3 sequence: CASSQITGITSPLHF. The CDR3 region has the DNA TGCGCCAGCAGCCAGATAACGGGTATCACGTCACCCCTCCACTTT.

This chain uses TRBV5-4 with TRBJ1-5; no definite D call. The germline gives CDR1 SGHNT, CDR2 YYREEE (reference sequence). V lost 0 bases and J lost 8, with 15 bases in between. This CDR3 is built from 15 residues. The CDR3 DNA follows: TGTGCCAGCAGCTTGGGACCAAAATCCCTAGAGCCCCAGCATTTT. Translation: CASSLGPKSLEPQHF.

The genes are TRBV19 and TRBJ1-5; 7 nucleotides match TRBD1. V lost 5 bases to trimming and J lost 3 bases; unmatched junction nucleotides: 13. The CDR3 runs 17 residues. Germline CDR1 reads LNHDA; CDR2 reads SQIVND (reference sequence). DNA of the CDR3: TGTGCCAGTAGTGTCCCACCCACAGGGGCCCCCAATCAGCCCCAGCATTTT. This encodes CASSVPPTGAPNQPQHF.

The V call is TRBV9, the J call TRBJ1-1; 8 nucleotides line up with TRBD1. The CDR3 totals 16 residues. Germline V gene sequence: CDR1 SGDLS, CDR2 YYNGEE. J lost 10 bases, V lost 0 bases, and 14 bases had no gene match. CDR3 amino acids: CASSVVGSGGVWGAFF. CDR3 coding DNA: TGTGCCAGCAGCGTAGTAGGTTCAGGGGGCGTTTGGGGAGCTTTCTTT.

This chain joins TRBV29-1 and TRBJ2-3; possibly TRBD2 for D (7 bases). V was clipped by 7 bases and J by 1 base, with 12 bases between them. Germline assignment: CDR1 SQVTM and CDR2 ANQGSEA. This CDR3 is 13 amino acids long. The CDR3 loop is CSARGGRTDTQYF. The CDR3 region has the DNA TGCAGCGCGAGGGGGGGCCGCACAGATACGCAGTATTTT.

The rearrangement joins TRBV4-2 to TRBJ2-7, with 10 bases lining up with TRBD2. The CDR3 loop spans 15 amino acids. V trimming: 3 bases; J trimming: 4 bases; junction bases outside the gene matches: 6. Germline values: CDR1 LGHNA, CDR2 YNFKEQ. The CDR3 spells CASSQAEAGGYEQYF. In DNA form, the CDR3 reads TGTGCCAGCAGCCAGGCTGAAGCGGGGGGGTACGAGCAGTACTTC.

This rearrangement joins TRBV10-1 to TRBJ2-3; 8 nucleotides align to TRBD2. CDR1 WNHNN and CDR2 SYGVQD come from the germline V gene (reference sequence). With V trimmed by 2 bases and J by 4 bases, 5 bases remained unmatched. This CDR3 spans 15 amino acids. The CDR3 sequence: CASSEGASGPDTQYF. Written as DNA, the CDR3 is TGCGCCAGCAGTGAGGGAGCTAGCGGGCCAGATACGCAGTATTTT.

V and J are TRBV11-2 and TRBJ2-7; 7 bases are a match to TRBD2. Per germline, CDR1 SGHAT and CDR2 FQNNGV. With V trimmed by 8 bases and J by 7 bases, 11 bases remained unmatched. The CDR3 runs 13 residues. This CDR3 reads CASVWSGTGEQYF. In DNA, the CDR3 is TGTGCCAGCGTGTGGAGCGGGACTGGGGAGCAGTACTTC.

Concerning this clone: An end of the junction differs from the germline gene, which may be a read error. This sequence joins TRBV5-1 and TRBJ2-1; 10 bases line up with TRBD2. Germline V gives CDR1 SGHRS, CDR2 YFSETQ. The CDR3 is 15 amino acids. The CDR3 region is CASSFTSGDYTEQFF. CDR3 DNA: TGCGCCAGCAGCTTTACTAGCGGGGACTACACTGAGCAGTTCTTC.

The rearrangement links TRBV18 to TRBJ2-5, with D perhaps being TRBD1 or TRBD2 (5 bases each). Germline V gene data show CDR1 as KGHSH and CDR2 as LQKENI. V was pared by 0 bases and J by 2 bases, with 13 bases between. The length of the CDR3 is 16 residues. The CDR3 DNA reads TGTGCCAGCTCACCACCGCGAGGGGTCAATCAAGAGACCCAGTACTTC. This gives the protein CASSPPRGVNQETQYF.

The chain employs TRBV5-4 and TRBJ2-1; 8 bases line up with TRBD1. The V segment lost 2 bases and the J segment 3 bases; nucleotides outside the gene matches: 10. CDR1 is SGHNT, CDR2 YYREEE, per germline (reference sequence). The CDR3 runs to 17 residues. In DNA form, the CDR3 reads TGTGCCAGCAGCTTATATAGCAGGGGGCCCGTCTACAATGAGCAGTTCTTC. It is translated as CASSLYSRGPVYNEQFF. The full variable domain, completed using reference TRBV5-4 and TRBJ2-1, is ETGVTQSPTHLIKTRGQQVTLRCSSQSGHNTVSWYQQALGQGPQFIFQYYREEENGRGNFPPRFSGLQFPNYSSELNVNALELDDSALYLCASSLYSRGPVYNEQFFGPGTRLTVL.

The chain links TRBV7-9 to TRBJ2-5, with 12 bases fitting TRBD2. The junction had 3 bases not matched to a gene; V was cut back by 3 bases and J by 1 base. This CDR3 comprises 16 residues. CDR1 is SEHNR, CDR2 FQNEAQ, per germline (reference sequence). The CDR3 sequence is CASSFTSGRPQETQYF. DNA for the CDR3: TGTGCCAGCAGCTTCACTAGCGGGAGGCCCCAAGAGACCCAGTACTTC.

This clone was recorded only once. The V and J genes are TRBV27 and TRBJ1-4; perhaps TRBD1 as D (6 bases). CDR3 length: 14 residues. Germline values: CDR1 MNHEY, CDR2 SMNVEV (reference sequence). V lost 10 bases and J lost 8, with 20 bases in between. The CDR3 nucleotides read TGTGCCACCTCCCCGGGGGGGGGCTGGGAAAAACTGTTTTTT. Encoded protein: CATSPGGGWEKLFF.

Worth noting for this clone: The identical CDR3 is also encoded by other nucleotide sequences in the sample. This rearrangement joins TRBV9 to TRBJ2-2; unclear D gene. The CDR3 runs 14 residues. V was clipped by 0 bases and J by 4 bases, with 7 bases between them. The V gene's germline CDR1 is SGDLS and CDR2 YYNGEE. The CDR3 DNA sequence: TGTGCCAGCAGCGTAGGCCGCGGCACCGGGGAGCTGTTTTTT. Its protein product is CASSVGRGTGELFF.

As regards this clone: This sample includes further DNA sequences coding for the same CDR3. V usage is TRBV11-2 and J usage is TRBJ2-7, with 8 nucleotides matching TRBD1. This CDR3 is built from 15 residues. Germline-derived CDR1 and CDR2 are SGHAT and FQNNGV. V trimming: 1 base; J trimming: 2 bases; junction bases outside the gene matches: 4. The CDR3 loop reads CASSLGTGGPYEQYF. DNA of the CDR3: TGTGCCAGCAGCTTAGGTACAGGGGGGCCCTACGAGCAGTACTTC.

The chain is built from TRBV4-3 and TRBJ2-2, with D possibly matching TRBD2 (6 bases). CDR3 length equals 17 residues. Germline lookup yields CDR1 LGHNA and CDR2 YSLEER. The germline V and J ends were trimmed by 0 bases and 6 bases, with 17 bases remaining between them. This CDR3 is CASSQDVRASVAGELFF. The CDR3 DNA reads as TGCGCCAGCAGCCAAGATGTTCGGGCTAGCGTGGCCGGGGAGCTGTTTTTT.

This clone occurred once. The chain recombines TRBV9 with TRBJ2-7; D is perhaps TRBD2 (6 bases). The CDR3 length is 14 residues. V shed 3 bases and J shed 5 bases, with 15 bases lying between them. Per germline, CDR1 SGDLS and CDR2 YYNGEE. The CDR3 coding sequence is TGTGCCAGCAGCGCAGGAGGAGGGGACCACGAGCAGTACTTC. Its protein product is CASSAGGGDHEQYF.

J is TRBJ1-2 and V is TRBV7-6; 7 positions match TRBD1. Germline CDR1 and CDR2: SGHVS and FNYEAQ. Trimming removed 5 bases from V and 4 bases from J; junction bases left unmatched: 10. CDR3 length: 15 residues. The CDR3 here is CASSDRDLTSYGYTF. The CDR3 nucleotides read TGTGCCAGCAGCGACAGGGACCTAACGAGCTATGGCTACACCTTC.

The chain joins TRBV7-3 to TRBJ1-1; unclear D gene. The CDR3 consists of 13 residues. V lost 6 bases to trimming and J lost 0 bases, with 8 bases between them. The germline gives CDR1 SGHTA, CDR2 FQGTGA. CDR3 bases: TGTGCCAGCAGTCAAGACCTGAACACTGAAGCTTTCTTT. Translation gives CASSQDLNTEAFF. Drawing the rest from reference TRBV7-3 and TRBJ1-1, the complete variable domain is GAGVSQTPSNKVTEKGKYVELRCDPISGHTALYWYRQSLGQGPEFLIYFQGTGAADDSGLPNDRFFAVRPEGSVSTLKIQRTERGDSAVYLCASSQDLNTEAFFGQGTRLTVV.

The chain uses TRBV27 and TRBJ2-1, with no clear D. This CDR3 spans 13 amino acids. Germline V CDR1 and CDR2: MNHEY, SMNVEV (reference sequence). Trimming stripped 8 bases from V and 9 bases from J, with 17 bases between. CDR3 sequence (DNA): TGTGCCAGCTCGTCTCGTGGGTTTTTTGAGCAGTTCTTC. Its protein product is CASSSRGFFEQFF.

This chain joins TRBV5-8 and TRBJ2-3; D is uncertain. V lost 2 bases to trimming and J lost 1 base, with 5 bases between them. The CDR3 runs to 13 residues. The germline V gene encodes CDR1 SGHTS and CDR2 YDEGEE. For the CDR3, the DNA is TGTGCCAGCAGCTTATGGGGCACAGATACGCAGTATTTT. It encodes CASSLWGTDTQYF.

V gene TRBV10-3 combines with J gene TRBJ1-1; D ambiguous. The CDR3 has 15 residues. The germline V gene has CDR1 ENHRY and CDR2 SYGVKD. Trimming took off 2 bases at V and 1 base at J, with 11 bases between the two ends. The CDR3 loop is CAISEPTKGNTEAFF. In DNA, the CDR3 is TGTGCCATCAGTGAGCCGACCAAGGGGAACACTGAAGCTTTCTTT.

The V and J genes are TRBV7-9 and TRBJ2-7, with 12 bases that match TRBD2. The length of the CDR3 is 15 residues. Looked up from germline, CDR1 is SEHNR and CDR2 is FQNEAQ (reference sequence). Trimming at V came to 5 bases and at J to 5 bases, leaving 7 bases not matched to a gene. The CDR3 region is CASSISSGGANEQYF. CDR3 coding DNA: TGTGCCAGCAGCATCTCTAGCGGGGGGGCGAACGAGCAGTACTTC.

V usage is TRBV15 and J usage is TRBJ2-5, with TRBD2 identical over 7 bases. Per the germline V gene, CDR1 is LNHNV and CDR2 is YYDKDF (reference sequence). V was clipped by 3 bases and J by 0 bases; unmatched bases: 7. The CDR3 length is 16 residues. CDR3 bases: TGTGCCACCAGCAGTCGGCGGGAGTTTTACCAAGAGACCCAGTACTTC. Protein sequence: CATSSRREFYQETQYF. Based on the CDR3 plus reference TRBV15 and TRBJ2-5, the full variable domain is DAMVIQNPRYQVTQFGKPVTLSCSQTLNHNVMYWYQQKSSQAPKLLFHYYDKDFNNEADTPDNFQSRRPNTSFCFLDIRSPGLGDTAMYLCATSSRREFYQETQYFGPGTRLLVL.

The chain uses TRBV19 and TRBJ2-5; maybe TRBD2 (5 bases). Germline CDR1 and CDR2: LNHDA and SQIVND (reference sequence). V lost 3 bases and J lost 4, with 12 bases in between. The CDR3 consists of 14 residues. This chain's CDR3 is CASSMVGRVETQYF. The CDR3 DNA reads as TGTGCCAGTAGTATGGTCGGGCGGGTAGAGACCCAGTACTTC.

The V and J genes are TRBV7-8 and TRBJ1-3; D might be TRBD1 (5 bases). Deletions cut 3 bases from V and 1 base from J, with 10 bases between. The CDR3 loop spans 15 amino acids. Germline V gene lookup returns CDR1 SGHVS and CDR2 FQNEAQ. The CDR3 reads CASSFPGGSGNTIYF. The CDR3 bases are TGTGCCAGCAGCTTTCCGGGGGGATCTGGAAACACCATATATTTT.

This clone was picked up one time. This chain joins TRBV6-5 and TRBJ2-5, with 9 bases fitting TRBD2. The V segment lost 5 bases and the J segment 5 bases; nucleotides outside the gene matches: 6. The CDR3 totals 14 residues. Germline CDR1 is MNHEY and CDR2 is SVGAGI. Written as DNA, the CDR3 is TGTGCCAGCAGTCCCGCGGGGGGGCTTGAGACCCAGTACTTC. This sequence encodes CASSPAGGLETQYF.

The J gene is TRBJ1-3, the V gene TRBV9, with D hard to call. The V end lost 0 bases, the J end lost 0 bases, and 10 bases lay between the germline ends. The germline V gene has CDR1 SGDLS and CDR2 YYNGEE. The CDR3 consists of 16 residues. The CDR3 coding sequence is TGTGCCAGCAGCGTAGTCGGAGCCTCCTCTGGAAACACCATATATTTT. Protein sequence: CASSVVGASSGNTIYF. Complete variable domain (other parts from reference TRBV9 and TRBJ1-3): DSGVTQTPKHLITATGQRVTLRCSPRSGDLSVYWYQQSLDQGLQFLIQYYNGEERAKGNILERFSAQQFPDLHSELNLSSLELGDSALYFCASSVVGASSGNTIYFGEGSWLTVV.

V is TRBV9 and J is TRBJ1-6, with D unclear. Trimming stripped 4 bases from V and 9 bases from J, with 11 bases between. This CDR3 is 13 amino acids long. Germline V CDR1 and CDR2: SGDLS, YYNGEE. The CDR3 DNA follows: TGTGCCAGCAGCCCCGAGTTGGGTTCACCCCTCCACTTT. This gives the protein CASSPELGSPLHF.

Only a few counts were recorded for this clone. At the DNA level, this CDR3 is encoded by other sequences in the same sample as well. V usage is TRBV28 and J usage is TRBJ1-5; unclear D gene. Trimming cost V 3 bases and J 6 bases, with 3 bases left between them. The CDR3 totals 11 residues. Germline CDR1 is MDHEN and CDR2 is SYDVKM. For the CDR3, the DNA is TGTGCCAGCAGTTTCGGTCAGCCCCAGCATTTT. Amino acid sequence: CASSFGQPQHF.